A single T cell receptor beta chain is shown here with its context. Its antigen is currently unknown. The source of the sample is a study of long-term antiretroviral therapy in people with HIV. At survey level, the immunoSEQ assay was run in its v3.0 version. Only in-frame clones appear in the TCRdb table, and some are missing; sequencing was by immunoSEQ multiplex PCR. The repertoire holds 15,000 to 20,000 clones, with 75% to 95% as singletons. Study conclusions and caveats: All blood samples came from the years 2004 to 2017, possibly under older ART regimens. Whereas controls had wider CDR3 length ranges, HIV repertoires had narrower ones.

The sample here was unsorted PBMCs, taken 0.3 years after starting antiretroviral therapy. The sequence was collected from a man in his sixties with HIV.

CDR3 protein: CASSSGTGYSEQFF. CDR3 nucleotide sequence: TGCGCCAGCAGCTCCGGGACAGGGTATAGTGAGCAGTTCTTC. The chain uses TRBV5-1 and TRBJ2-1; 9 nucleotides agree with TRBD1. With 3 bases clipped from V and 9 bases from J, the junction kept 7 bases outside the gene matches. Germline CDR1 reads SGHRS; CDR2 reads YFSETQ. The CDR3 consists of 14 residues. The full variable domain, completed using reference TRBV5-1 and TRBJ2-1, is KAGVTQTPRYLIKTRGQQVTLSCSPISGHRSVSWYQQTPGQGLQFLFEYFSETQRNKGNFPGRFSGRQFSNSRSEMNVSTLELGDSALYLCASSSGTGYSEQFFGPGTRLTVL.